A single sample gave rise to the 19 T cell receptor beta chains below, sequenced in a study of blood T cell repertoires in COVID-19. Assay: immunoSEQ multiplex PCR; the TCRdb copy retains only in-frame clones and omits some. The sample includes about 190,000 clones, around 85% seen only once; the top ten take around an eighth. Sequenced sample: peripheral blood. These receptors originate from a man in his forties or fifties who had recovered from COVID-19.

This clone was recorded only once. The chain joins TRBV15 to TRBJ2-6; the D gene is possibly TRBD1 (5 bases). Germline CDR1 is LNHNV and CDR2 is YYDKDF (reference sequence). The V and J ends lost 0 bases and 0 bases respectively, with 9 bases between them. The CDR3 spans 17 residues. This chain's CDR3 is CATSREGPTSGANVLTF. The CDR3, as DNA: TGTGCCACCAGCAGAGAGGGGCCGACCTCTGGGGCCAACGTCCTGACTTTC.

CDR3 DNA sequence: TGTGCCAGCAGTTACCCGGGAGATACGCAGTATTTT. The encoded protein is CASSYPGDTQYF. The chain recombines TRBV6-5 with TRBJ2-3; D call uncertain. The germline CDR1 and CDR2 sequences are MNHEY and SVGAGI. This CDR3 comprises 12 residues. Trimming cost V 2 bases and J 5 bases, with 5 bases left between them.

J is TRBJ2-1 and V is TRBV6-5; 8 bases line up with TRBD2. Germline CDR1 reads MNHEY; CDR2 reads SVGAGI. J was trimmed by 1 base and V by 2 bases; bases with no gene match: 4. This CDR3 spans 16 amino acids. The DNA for the CDR3 is TGTGCCAGCAGTTACAAGGGCGGGAGGTCCTACAATGAGCAGTTCTTC. Its translation: CASSYKGGRSYNEQFF.

The chain employs TRBV12-3 or TRBV12-4 and TRBJ2-1; TRBD2 might be the D (6 bases). The CDR3 runs 11 residues. V was shortened by 2 bases and J by 14 bases, with 10 bases between the two germline ends. In DNA form, the CDR3 reads TGTGCCAGCAGTTTATATGCGGGAAAGTTCTTC. Amino acids: CASSLYAGKFF.

The chain carries TRBV19 and TRBJ1-5, with TRBD1 as a possible D gene (6 bases). CDR1 is LNHDA and CDR2 is SQIVND in the germline V gene (reference sequence). The CDR3 covers 15 residues. V was cut by 5 bases and J by 9 bases, with 20 bases left in between. As DNA, the CDR3 is TGTGCCAGTAGTGCCCCGGCGCTCGGGGGGCTGCCCCAGCATTTT. It specifies CASSAPALGGLPQHF. Complete variable domain (other parts from reference TRBV19 and TRBJ1-5): DGGITQSPKYLFRKEGQNVTLSCEQNLNHDAMYWYRQDPGQGLRLIYYSQIVNDFQKGDIAEGYSVSREKKESFPLTVTSAQKNPTAFYLCASSAPALGGLPQHFGDGTRLSIL.

This rearrangement joins TRBV18 to TRBJ1-6; a possible D gene is TRBD1 (5 bases). Trimming removed 2 bases at V and 7 bases at J, with 18 bases between. The CDR3 length is 17 residues. Germline V lookup: CDR1 KGHSH, CDR2 LQKENI. The CDR3 is CASSPRKGIGVNSPLHF. The CDR3 DNA reads as TGTGCCAGCTCACCAAGGAAGGGGATAGGGGTGAATTCACCCCTCCACTTT.

This chain links TRBV4-1 with TRBJ2-5; tentative D call: TRBD2 (6 bases). V was shortened by 5 bases and J by 4 bases, with 14 bases between the two germline ends. The CDR3 contains 14 residues. Germline CDR1 MGHRA, CDR2 YSYEKL. The DNA of the CDR3 is TGCGCCAGCAGCTACCCAGGAGCGGGAGAGACCCAGTACTTC. Protein sequence: CASSYPGAGETQYF.

The chain uses TRBV3-1 (or the pseudogene TRBV3-2) and TRBJ2-5; 8 bases agree with TRBD2. Trimming cost V 1 base and J 1 base; bases outside gene matches: 2. This CDR3 has 15 residues. Germline CDR1 reads LGHDT; CDR2 reads YNNKEL (reference sequence). This CDR3 is CASSQASGGQETQYF. The CDR3 DNA reads as TGTGCCAGCAGCCAAGCCAGCGGGGGCCAAGAGACCCAGTACTTC.

The chain couples TRBV10-3 to TRBJ1-1; 8 bases fit TRBD1. This CDR3 contains 13 residues. In germline, CDR1 is ENHRY, CDR2 SYGVKD. The V gene end was trimmed by 9 bases and the J gene end by 0 bases; junction bases not matched to a gene: 3. The CDR3 region has the DNA TGTGCCATAGGACAGGGAGTGAACACTGAAGCTTTCTTT. It translates to CAIGQGVNTEAFF.

The gene calls are TRBV5-4 and TRBJ1-2; 10 bases agree with TRBD1. This CDR3 region has 14 residues. Germline V CDR1 and CDR2: SGHNT, YYREEE (reference sequence). With V trimmed by 3 bases and J by 8 bases, 7 bases remained unmatched. Here the CDR3 DNA reads TGTGCCAGCAGCTCACCGGGACAGGGGAAGGGCTACACCTTC. It translates to CASSSPGQGKGYTF.

V and J are TRBV7-3 and TRBJ2-5; 9 bases agree with TRBD1. J lost 3 bases, V lost 0 bases, and 2 bases had no gene match. This CDR3 contains 15 residues. The V gene's germline CDR1 is SGHTA and CDR2 FQGTGA. The DNA for the CDR3 is TGTGCCAGCAGCTTAACGGGACAGGGAAAAGAGACCCAGTACTTC. Encoded protein: CASSLTGQGKETQYF.

The V and J genes are TRBV11-2 and TRBJ2-2, with TRBD2 matching 10 bases. Germline lookup yields CDR1 SGHAT and CDR2 FQNNGV. V lost 1 base to trimming and J lost 4 bases; unmatched junction nucleotides: 6. The CDR3 contains 17 residues. The DNA of the CDR3 is TGTGCCAGCAGCTTAGGTGCTAGCGGGAGATCCACCGGGGAGCTGTTTTTT. As protein: CASSLGASGRSTGELFF.

This chain uses TRBV7-3 with TRBJ2-1, with 8 positions matching TRBD2. V shed 5 bases, J shed 5 bases, and the junction held 5 bases outside the gene matches. Germline V gene lookup returns CDR1 SGHTA and CDR2 FQGTGA. The CDR3 loop spans 14 amino acids. The CDR3, as DNA: TGTGCCAGCAGCCCAGGGACTAGAAACAATGAGCAGTTCTTC. Translation gives CASSPGTRNNEQFF.

This chain links TRBV4-3 with TRBJ2-3, with TRBD2 identical over 12 bases. CDR1 is LGHNA and CDR2 is YSLEER in the germline V gene. The CDR3 contains 16 residues. With V trimmed by 4 bases and J by 5 bases, 7 bases remained unmatched. CDR3 in amino acids: CASSPGLAGNKDTQYF. The CDR3 DNA reads as TGCGCCAGCAGCCCCGGACTAGCGGGAAATAAAGATACGCAGTATTTT.

This clone occurred a few times. This chain links TRBV5-1 with TRBJ2-7, with D maybe TRBD1 (7 bases). Germline CDR1 and CDR2: SGHRS and YFSETQ. CDR3 size: 18 residues. V gave up 1 base and J gave up 5 bases, with 25 bases separating them. The CDR3 reads CASSLQFSAGGRRDEQYF. The DNA for the CDR3 is TGCGCCAGCAGCTTGCAGTTCTCTGCAGGGGGGAGGAGGGACGAGCAGTACTTC. The full variable domain, in which reference TRBV5-1 and TRBJ2-7 provide the parts outside the CDR3, is KAGVTQTPRYLIKTRGQQVTLSCSPISGHRSVSWYQQTPGQGLQFLFEYFSETQRNKGNFPGRFSGRQFSNSRSEMNVSTLELGDSALYLCASSLQFSAGGRRDEQYFGPGTRLTVT.

The chain combines TRBV12-3 or TRBV12-4 with TRBJ1-5; D may be TRBD1 (6 bases). The CDR3 sequence is 13 residues long. V was shortened by 4 bases and J by 7 bases, with 11 bases between the two germline ends. CDR3 nucleotide sequence: TGTGCCAGCAGTTCATCAGGGGACCAGCCCCAGCATTTT. Its protein product is CASSSSGDQPQHF.

CDR3 nucleotide sequence: TGTGCCAGCAGCCCAGCGGCGGGAGGCGCCGGGGAGCTGTTTTTT. Translating it yields CASSPAAGGAGELFF. The chain links TRBV7-9 to TRBJ2-2, with 8 bases aligning to TRBD2. In germline, CDR1 is SEHNR, CDR2 FQNEAQ (reference sequence). CDR3 length equals 15 residues. J lost 6 bases, V lost 5 bases, and 8 bases had no gene match.

This clone has only a few counts. This rearrangement joins TRBV3-1 (or the pseudogene TRBV3-2) to TRBJ1-2, with unresolved D. This CDR3 spans 14 amino acids. Trimming removed 1 base from V and 9 bases from J, with 15 bases in between. Germline V gene sequence: CDR1 LGHDT, CDR2 YNNKEL (reference sequence). CDR3 region: CASSQVRGSGSYTF. The CDR3 region has the DNA TGTGCCAGCAGCCAAGTTCGGGGTAGTGGTAGCTACACCTTC.

The J gene is TRBJ1-6, the V gene TRBV3-1 (or the pseudogene TRBV3-2); TRBD1 agrees at 9 bases. V lost 6 bases and J lost 14; bases outside the gene matches: 11. The CDR3 is made up of 14 amino acids. Germline loops: CDR1 LGHDT, CDR2 YNNKEL (reference sequence). CDR3 DNA: TGTGCCAGCAGTCCCGACAGGGGGGGGAGGTCCCTCCACTTT. Translated, it gives CASSPDRGGRSLHF.